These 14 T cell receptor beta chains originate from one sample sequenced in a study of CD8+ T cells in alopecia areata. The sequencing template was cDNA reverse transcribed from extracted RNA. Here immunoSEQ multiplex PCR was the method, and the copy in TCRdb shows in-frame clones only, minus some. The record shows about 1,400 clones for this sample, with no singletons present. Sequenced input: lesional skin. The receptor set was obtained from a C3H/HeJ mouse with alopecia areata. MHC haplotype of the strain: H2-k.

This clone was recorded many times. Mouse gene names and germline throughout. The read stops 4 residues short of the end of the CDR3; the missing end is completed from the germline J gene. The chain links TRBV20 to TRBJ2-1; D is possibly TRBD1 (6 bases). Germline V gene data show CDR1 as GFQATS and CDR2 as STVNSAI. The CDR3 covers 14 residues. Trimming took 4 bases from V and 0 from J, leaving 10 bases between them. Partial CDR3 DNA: TGTGGTGCTACCGGACAGAATAACTATGCT. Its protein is CGATGQNNYA. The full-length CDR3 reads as CGATGQNNYAEQFF.

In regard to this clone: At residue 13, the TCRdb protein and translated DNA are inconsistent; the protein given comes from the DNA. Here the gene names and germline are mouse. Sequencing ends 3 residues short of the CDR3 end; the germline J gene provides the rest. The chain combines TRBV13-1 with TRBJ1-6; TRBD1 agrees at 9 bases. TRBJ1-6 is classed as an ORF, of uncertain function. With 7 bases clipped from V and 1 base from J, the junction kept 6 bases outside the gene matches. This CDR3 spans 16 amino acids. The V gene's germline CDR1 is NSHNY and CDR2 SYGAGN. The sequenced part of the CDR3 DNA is TGTGCCAGCGGGACAGGGAGAGGATCCTATAATTCGCCC. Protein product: CASGTGRGSYNSP. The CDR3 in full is CASGTGRGSYNSPLYF.

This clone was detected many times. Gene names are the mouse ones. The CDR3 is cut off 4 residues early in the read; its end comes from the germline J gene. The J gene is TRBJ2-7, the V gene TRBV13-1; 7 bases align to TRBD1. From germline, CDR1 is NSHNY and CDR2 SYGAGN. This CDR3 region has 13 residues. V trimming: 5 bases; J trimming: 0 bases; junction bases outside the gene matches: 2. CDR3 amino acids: CASRGQDSYEQYF. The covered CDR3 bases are TGTGCCAGCAGAGGACAGGACTCCTAT.

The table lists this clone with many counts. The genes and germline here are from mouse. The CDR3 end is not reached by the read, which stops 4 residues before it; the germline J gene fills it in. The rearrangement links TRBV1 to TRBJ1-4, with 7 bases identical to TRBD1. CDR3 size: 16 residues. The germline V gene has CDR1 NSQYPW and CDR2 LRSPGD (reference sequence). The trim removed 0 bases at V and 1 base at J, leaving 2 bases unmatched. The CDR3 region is CTCSAEGTASNERLFF. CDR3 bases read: TGCACCTGCAGTGCAGAGGGGACAGCTTCCAACGAA. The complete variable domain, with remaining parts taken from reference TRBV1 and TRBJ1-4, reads VTLLEQNPRWRLVPRGQAVNLRCILKNSQYPWMSWYQQDLQKQLQWLFTLRSPGDKEVKSLPGADYLATRVTDTELRLQVANMSQGRTLYCTCSAEGTASNERLFFGHGTKLSVL.

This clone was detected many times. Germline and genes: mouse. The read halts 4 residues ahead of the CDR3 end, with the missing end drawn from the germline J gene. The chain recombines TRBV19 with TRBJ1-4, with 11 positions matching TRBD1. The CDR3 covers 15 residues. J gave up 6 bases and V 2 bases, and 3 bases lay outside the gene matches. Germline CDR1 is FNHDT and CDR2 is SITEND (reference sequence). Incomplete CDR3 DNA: TGTGCCAGCAGTATGGGGGACAGGGGGGACGAA. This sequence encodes CASSMGDRGDE. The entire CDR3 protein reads CASSMGDRGDERLFF.

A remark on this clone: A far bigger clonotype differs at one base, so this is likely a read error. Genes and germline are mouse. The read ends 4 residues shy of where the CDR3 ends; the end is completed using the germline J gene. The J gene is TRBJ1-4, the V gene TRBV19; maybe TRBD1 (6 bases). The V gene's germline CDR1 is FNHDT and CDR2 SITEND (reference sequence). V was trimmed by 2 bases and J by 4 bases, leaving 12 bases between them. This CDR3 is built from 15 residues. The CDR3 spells CASSIRDMDNERLFF. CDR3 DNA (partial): TGTGCCAGCAGTATCCGGGACATGGACAACGAA.

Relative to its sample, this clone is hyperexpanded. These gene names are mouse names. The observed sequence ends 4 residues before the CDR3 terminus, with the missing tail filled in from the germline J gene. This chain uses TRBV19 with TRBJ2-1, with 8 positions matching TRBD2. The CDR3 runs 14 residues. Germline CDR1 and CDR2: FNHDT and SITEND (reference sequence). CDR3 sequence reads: CASSIPGGRAEQFF. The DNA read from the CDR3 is TGTGCCAGCAGTATTCCGGGGGGGCGGGCT.

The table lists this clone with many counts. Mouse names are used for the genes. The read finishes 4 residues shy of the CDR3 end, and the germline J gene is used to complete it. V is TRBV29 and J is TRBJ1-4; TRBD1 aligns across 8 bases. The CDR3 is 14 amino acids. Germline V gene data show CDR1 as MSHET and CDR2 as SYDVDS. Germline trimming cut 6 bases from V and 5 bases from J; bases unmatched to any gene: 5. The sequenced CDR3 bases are TGTGCTAGCAGATCCGACAGGGGAAACGAA. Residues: CASRSDRGNE. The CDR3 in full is CASRSDRGNERLFF.

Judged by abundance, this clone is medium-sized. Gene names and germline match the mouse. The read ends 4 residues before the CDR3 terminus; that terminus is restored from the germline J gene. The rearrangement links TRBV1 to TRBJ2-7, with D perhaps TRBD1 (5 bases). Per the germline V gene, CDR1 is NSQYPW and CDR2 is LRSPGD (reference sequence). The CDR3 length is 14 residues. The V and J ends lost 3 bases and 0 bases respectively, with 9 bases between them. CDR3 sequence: CTCSASTDSYEQYF. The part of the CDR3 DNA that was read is TGCACCTGCAGTGCCTCGACAGACTCCTAT.

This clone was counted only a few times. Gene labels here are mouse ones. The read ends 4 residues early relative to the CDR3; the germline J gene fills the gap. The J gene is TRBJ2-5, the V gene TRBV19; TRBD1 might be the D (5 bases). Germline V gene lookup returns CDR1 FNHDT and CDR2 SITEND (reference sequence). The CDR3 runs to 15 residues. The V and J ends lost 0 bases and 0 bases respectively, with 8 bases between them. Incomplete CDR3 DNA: TGTGCCAGCAGTATAGGAGGGGTTAACCAAGAC. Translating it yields CASSIGGVNQD. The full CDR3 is CASSIGGVNQDTQYF.

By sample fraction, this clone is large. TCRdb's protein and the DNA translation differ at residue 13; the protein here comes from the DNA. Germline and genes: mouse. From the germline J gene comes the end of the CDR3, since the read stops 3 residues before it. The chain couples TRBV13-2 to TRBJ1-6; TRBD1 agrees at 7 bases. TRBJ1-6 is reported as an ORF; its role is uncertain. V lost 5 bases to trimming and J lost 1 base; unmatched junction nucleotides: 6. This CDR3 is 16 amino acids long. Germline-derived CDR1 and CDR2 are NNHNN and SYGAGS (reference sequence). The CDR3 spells CASGTGRGSYNSPLYF. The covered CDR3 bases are TGTGCCAGCGGGACAGGGAGAGGATCCTATAATTCGCCC.

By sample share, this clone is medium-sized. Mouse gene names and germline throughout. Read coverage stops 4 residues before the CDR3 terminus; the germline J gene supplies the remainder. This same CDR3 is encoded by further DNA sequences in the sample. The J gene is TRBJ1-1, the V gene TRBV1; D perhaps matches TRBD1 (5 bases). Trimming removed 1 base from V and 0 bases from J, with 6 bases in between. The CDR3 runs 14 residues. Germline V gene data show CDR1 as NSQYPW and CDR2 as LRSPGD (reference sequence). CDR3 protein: CTCSAGQSNTEVFF. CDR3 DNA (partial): TGCACCTGCAGTGCAGGACAGTCAAACACA.

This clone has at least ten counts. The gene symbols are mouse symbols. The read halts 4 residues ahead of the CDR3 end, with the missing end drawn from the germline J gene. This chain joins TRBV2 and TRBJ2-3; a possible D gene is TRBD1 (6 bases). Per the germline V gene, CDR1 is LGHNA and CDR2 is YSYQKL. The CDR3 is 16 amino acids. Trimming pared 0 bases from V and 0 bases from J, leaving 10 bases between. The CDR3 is CASSQDTGRSAETLYF. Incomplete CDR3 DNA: TGTGCCAGCAGCCAAGATACAGGGAGGAGTGCAGAA.

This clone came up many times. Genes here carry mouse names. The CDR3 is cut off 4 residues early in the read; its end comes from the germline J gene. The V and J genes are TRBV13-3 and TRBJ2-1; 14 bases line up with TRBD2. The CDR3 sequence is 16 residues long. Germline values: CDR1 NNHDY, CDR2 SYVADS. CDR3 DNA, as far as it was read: TGTGCCAGCAGTGATGTGGGACTGGGGGGGCTGGCT. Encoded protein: CASSDVGLGGLA. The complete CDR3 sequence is CASSDVGLGGLAEQFF.